The 10 T cell receptor beta chains below come from one sample, sequenced in a study of T cells after yellow fever vaccination (dated by TCRdb to between 2017 and 2020). The receptor library was made with 5' RACE. The data were produced on an Illumina HiSeq 2500. TCRdb reprocessed the public reads (quality trimming at Q25 with fastp, clone calling with MiXCR) and kept in-frame beta chains. When rows share a CDR3 protein, they turn into one entry using the most common DNA and genes. Here the sample has 45,000 to 65,000 distinct CDR3 sequences; 6.5% to 8.5% occur a single time. The biggest ten clones account for 20% to 25% of the sample. The label giving this sample's treatment or condition can be read as: live attenuated yellow fever vaccine strain. The sequencing used CD8+ T cells not binding an NS4B(214-222) dextramer, sorted from PBMCs, collected 35 to 50 days after the first yellow fever vaccination. The cell subset or site label for this specimen denotes: NS4B epitope dextramer-negative CD8 T cells. The source of these receptors is a man younger than 35 who received the YFV17D yellow fever vaccine.

There are many counts of this clonotype. The rearrangement uses TRBV12-3 or TRBV12-4 and TRBJ2-2, with 10 bases lining up with TRBD1. With 1 base clipped from V and 3 bases from J, the junction kept 5 bases outside the gene matches. This CDR3 spans 17 amino acids. The CDR3 protein is CASSLGGTGDDTGELFF. The CDR3 DNA is TGTGCCAGCAGTTTAGGCGGGACAGGGGACGACACCGGGGAGCTGTTTTTT.

This clonotype has at least ten counts. The chain uses TRBV7-8 and TRBJ2-2; 7 bases are shared with TRBD1. The CDR3 runs 17 residues. The germline V gene encodes CDR1 SGHVS and CDR2 FQNEAQ. With 2 bases clipped from V and 4 bases from J, the junction kept 10 bases outside the gene matches. CDR3 coding DNA: TGTGCCAGCAGCTTACAGCCAGGACAGGCTCTCACCGGGGAGCTGTTTTTT. It specifies CASSLQPGQALTGELFF.

The chain has TRBV20-1 and TRBJ2-5, with 8 bases lining up with TRBD2. V was clipped by 2 bases and J by 2 bases; unmatched bases: 4. There are 14 residues in the CDR3. CDR1 and CDR2 from the germline V gene are DFQATT and SNEGSKA (reference sequence). CDR3 DNA: TGCAGTGCTAGAATAGCGGGATCTCAAGAGACCCAGTACTTC. The encoded protein is CSARIAGSQETQYF.

The gene calls are TRBV5-1 and TRBJ2-1, with no clear D. This CDR3 is 15 amino acids long. V was cut by 7 bases and J by 0 bases, with 14 bases left in between. Per the germline V gene, CDR1 is SGHRS and CDR2 is YFSETQ. The CDR3 region has the DNA TGCGCCAGCTCCGATAACGGTTTCTCCTACAATGAGCAGTTCTTC. Translating it yields CASSDNGFSYNEQFF.

This clonotype was recorded at least ten times. The chain joins TRBV11-2 to TRBJ2-1, with D possibly matching TRBD2 (5 bases). Germline V gene lookup returns CDR1 SGHAT and CDR2 FQNNGV. Trimming shortened V by 5 bases and J by 9 bases, and 11 bases separated the two germline ends. This CDR3 contains 12 residues. CDR3 DNA sequence: TGTGCCAGCAGCCAAGGACGGGGTGAGCAGTTCTTC. Residues: CASSQGRGEQFF.

This clonotype was recorded at least ten times. The chain has TRBV4-1 and TRBJ2-1; TRBD2 agrees at 11 bases. V gave up 0 bases and J gave up 6 bases; unmatched junction bases: 10. There are 18 residues in the CDR3. CDR1 is MGHRA and CDR2 is YSYEKL in the germline V gene. The CDR3 DNA sequence: TGCGCCAGCAGCCAAGATAGCGGGGGGGCCTGGGGAGGCAATGAGCAGTTCTTC. As protein: CASSQDSGGAWGGNEQFF.

This clonotype was seen many times. The chain has TRBV7-3 and TRBJ2-1; D remains ambiguous. In germline, CDR1 is SGHTA, CDR2 FQGTGA. This CDR3 is 12 amino acids long. The germline V and J ends were trimmed by 4 bases and 2 bases, with 3 bases remaining between them. In DNA form, the CDR3 reads TGTGCCAGCAGCTCGACCTACAATGAGCAGTTCTTC. Translation gives CASSSTYNEQFF.

In its sample, this clonotype was seen many times. This chain connects TRBV12-3 or TRBV12-4 to TRBJ2-1, with a tentative D call TRBD1 (5 bases). The CDR3 is 15 amino acids. The V and J ends lost 5 bases and 0 bases respectively, with 11 bases between them. The CDR3 spells CASSGGHSSYNEQFF. The DNA of the CDR3 is TGTGCCAGCAGTGGCGGACATAGCTCCTACAATGAGCAGTTCTTC.

This clonotype was observed a handful of times. The chain joins TRBV5-1 to TRBJ2-3; D unresolved. This CDR3 has 16 amino acids. Looked up from germline, CDR1 is SGHRS and CDR2 is YFSETQ. V was clipped by 0 bases and J by 3 bases, with 14 bases between them. The DNA of the CDR3 is TGCGCCAGCAGCTTGGAAGCACACCTATTGACAGATACGCAGTATTTT. Amino acid sequence: CASSLEAHLLTDTQYF.

This clonotype was counted only a few times. The gene calls are TRBV2 and TRBJ2-5; 8 nucleotides agree with TRBD2. CDR3 length: 15 amino acids. CDR1 SNHLY and CDR2 FYNNEI come from the germline V gene. V shed 3 bases and J 4 bases; nucleotides not matched to a gene: 7. The CDR3 nucleotides read TGTGCCAGCAGTGAGTCCGGGACTAGTGGAGAGACCCAGTACTTC. It translates to CASSESGTSGETQYF.